What follows are 8 T cell receptor beta chains derived from one specimen sequenced in a study of cytomegalovirus exposure and HLA in healthy donors. The PCR used 60 Vbeta and 13 Jbeta primers. The method was immunoSEQ multiplex PCR; TCRdb's version includes in-frame clones alone and lacks a portion of them. The profile shows tens of thousands of clones, 65% to 90% of them singletons. Material for sequencing was PBMCs. These receptors all come from a female donor in good health and CMV-seronegative.

This clone appeared a single time. The rearrangement uses TRBV27 and TRBJ1-2; 7 positions match TRBD1. Germline values: CDR1 MNHEY, CDR2 SMNVEV (reference sequence). This CDR3 has 12 amino acids. V lost 8 bases, J lost 4 bases, and 4 bases stayed unmatched. The CDR3 region has the DNA TGTGCCAGCGGGACAGCAACCTATGGCTACACCTTC. It encodes CASGTATYGYTF.

This clone came up once. The genes are TRBV27 and TRBJ2-5; TRBD2 matches 8 bases. This CDR3 spans 16 amino acids. Trimming at V came to 5 bases and at J to 7 bases, leaving 15 bases not matched to a gene. In germline, CDR1 is MNHEY, CDR2 SMNVEV (reference sequence). The CDR3 protein is CASSDQASGRAGTQYF. The CDR3 DNA reads as TGTGCCAGCAGTGATCAGGCTAGCGGGCGGGCTGGGACCCAGTACTTC.

This sequence joins TRBV27 and TRBJ2-5, with TRBD1 identical over 8 bases. The J call may be mistaken, given a closer DNA end match to TRBJ2-7. The CDR3 spans 13 residues. Per germline, CDR1 MNHEY and CDR2 SMNVEV (reference sequence). The CDR3 loop reads CALTRDRTYEQYF. The DNA of the CDR3 is TGTGCCCTTACCAGGGACAGGACCTACGAGCAGTACTTC.

The chain couples TRBV5-1 to TRBJ1-4; 7 bases are a match to TRBD1. CDR1 and CDR2 (germline): SGHRS, YFSETQ. J gave up 5 bases and V 3 bases, and 4 bases lay outside the gene matches. The CDR3 runs to 14 residues. As DNA, the CDR3 is TGCGCCAGCAGCTCGGGACAGTTAAATGAAAAACTGTTTTTT. This encodes CASSSGQLNEKLFF. Supplemented by reference TRBV5-1 and TRBJ1-4, the full variable domain reads KAGVTQTPRYLIKTRGQQVTLSCSPISGHRSVSWYQQTPGQGLQFLFEYFSETQRNKGNFPGRFSGRQFSNSRSEMNVSTLELGDSALYLCASSSGQLNEKLFFGSGTQLSVL.

V usage is TRBV9 and J usage is TRBJ1-1; 7 bases line up with TRBD1. The CDR3 is made up of 16 amino acids. V lost 0 bases to trimming and J lost 1 base; unmatched junction nucleotides: 6. Germline V gene lookup returns CDR1 SGDLS and CDR2 YYNGEE. The CDR3 DNA sequence: TGTGCCAGCAGCGTAGGTATAACAGGGGAGAACACTGAAGCTTTCTTT. This gives the protein CASSVGITGENTEAFF.

The V and J genes are TRBV11-3 and TRBJ2-5, with 12 bases lining up with TRBD2. Germline loops: CDR1 SGHNT, CDR2 YENEEA. J was trimmed by 5 bases and V by 4 bases; bases with no gene match: 8. The CDR3 has 16 residues. Here the CDR3 DNA reads TGTGCCAGCAGCTCCGGACTAGCGGGGAGGACGGAGACCCAGTACTTC. Protein product: CASSSGLAGRTETQYF.

This clone was counted a few times. The V and J genes are TRBV7-9 and TRBJ2-7; D may be TRBD2 (5 bases). The V end was cut by 4 bases, the J end by 2 bases, with 18 bases between. Germline CDR1 SEHNR, CDR2 FQNEAQ (reference sequence). CDR3 length: 16 residues. Here the CDR3 reads CASSSSSRTSAYEQYF. The CDR3 DNA reads as TGTGCCAGCAGCTCGTCTTCCCGGACTTCCGCCTACGAGCAGTACTTC.

About this clone: Compared with germline, one end of the junction differs, possibly owing to a read error. The chain recombines TRBV11-3 with TRBJ2-2; perhaps TRBD2 as D (5 bases). This CDR3 has 15 residues. In germline, CDR1 is SGHNT, CDR2 YENEEA. The chain's CDR3 is CASSLERADTGELFF. The CDR3, as DNA: TGTGCCAGCAGTTTAGAGAGGGCGGACACCGGGGAGCTGTTTTTT.